This entry lists 27 T cell receptor beta chains sequenced from one sample in a study of blood T cells in healthy people across ages. The second PCR ran about 6 to 12 cycles with a sample-barcoded 5' primer and J-beta primers. One entry per CDR3 protein, called by TCRdb with MiXCR from the 5' RACE reads. The repertoire holds 550,000 to 650,000 distinct CDR3 sequences, with around 27% as singletons. This sample was shared with a second study, whose subject was T cells of mothers and their children.

Sequenced sample: blood. The receptors were gathered from a boy between 2 and 10 years old in good health.

This clonotype was counted only a few times. The chain is built from TRBV6-6 and TRBJ2-5; D gene unclear. The J call may not be correct, given that the DNA end is closer to TRBJ2-1. Per the germline V gene, CDR1 is MNHNY and CDR2 is SVGAGI (reference sequence). The CDR3 is 12 residues long. In DNA form, the CDR3 reads TGTGCCAGCAGAGAGTTGGGGAATGAGCAGTTCTTC. Translating it yields CASRELGNEQFF.

This clonotype was counted only a few times. This chain links TRBV5-1 with TRBJ2-7; possibly TRBD1 or TRBD2 for D (7 bases each). Between the trimmed V and J ends, which lost 1 base and 3 bases, there was a span of 14 bases. This CDR3 comprises 15 residues. Per germline, CDR1 SGHRS and CDR2 YFSETQ. CDR3 region: CASSLQGGSNYEQYF. The CDR3 coding sequence is TGCGCCAGCAGCTTGCAGGGGGGGTCCAACTACGAGCAGTACTTC.

This clonotype appeared a single time. V and J are TRBV5-1 and TRBJ2-5; 8 nucleotides agree with TRBD2. The length of the CDR3 is 17 residues. Unmatched junction bases numbered 8, after V lost 0 bases and J lost 1 base. Germline values: CDR1 SGHRS, CDR2 YFSETQ. CDR3 region: CASSLDGPGGLQETQYF. The CDR3 nucleotides read TGCGCCAGCAGCTTGGACGGCCCGGGGGGGCTCCAAGAGACCCAGTACTTC.

As for this clonotype: It may be a read error: a sequence one base away is much more abundant. The chain links TRBV2 to TRBJ1-2; no definite D call. Per germline, CDR1 SNHLY and CDR2 FYNNEI. With 5 bases removed from V and 4 bases from J, the gap between germline ends came to 5 bases. This CDR3 region has 11 residues. The CDR3 spells CASSHVYGYTF. The CDR3 nucleotides read TGTGCCAGCAGTCACGTCTATGGCTACACCTTC. Filled out from reference TRBV2 and TRBJ1-2, the complete variable domain reads EPEVTQTPSHQVTQMGQEVILRCVPISNHLYFYWYRQILGQKVEFLVSFYNNEISEKSEIFDDQFSVERPDGSNFTLKIRSTKLEDSAMYFCASSHVYGYTFGSGTRLTVV.

This clonotype was observed a handful of times. This CDR3 fails to terminate in the conserved phenylalanine or tryptophan, so it likely reflects a read error. The DNA is omitted, as the CDR3 cannot be located on it reliably, and the CDR3 follows TCRdb's listing. The genes are TRBV7-9 and TRBJ1-4; the table assigns TRBD1, which was not confirmed against the DNA. The CDR3 has 13 amino acids, counting both end residues. Looked up from germline, CDR1 is SEHNR and CDR2 is FQNEAQ (reference sequence). CDR3 region: CASSSSGDRGTES.

The V call is TRBV7-6, the J call TRBJ2-7; tentatively, D is TRBD1 or TRBD2 (6 bases each). The CDR3 totals 16 residues. Germline CDR1 is SGHVS and CDR2 is FNYEAQ. Trimming removed 5 bases at V and 7 bases at J, with 24 bases between. The DNA of the CDR3 is TGTGCCAGCAGCCCGGGGGCAGGGCCTTACTTTGGGGAGCAGTACTTC. Protein sequence: CASSPGAGPYFGEQYF.

This sequence joins TRBV25-1 and TRBJ2-5; TRBD1 or TRBD2 may be the D gene (5 bases each). The end of the DNA aligns better with TRBJ2-7, so the J call may be wrong. CDR3 length equals 13 residues. Germline V lookup: CDR1 MGHDK, CDR2 SYGVNS. The CDR3 is CASSEGRPCEQYF. The DNA of the CDR3 is TGTGCCAGCTCCGAGGGGAGACCCTGCGAGCAGTACTTC.

This clonotype was detected many times. This chain uses TRBV27 with TRBJ2-1, with D possibly TRBD2 on 6 matching bases. Germline V gene lookup returns CDR1 MNHEY and CDR2 SMNVEV (reference sequence). There are 12 residues in the CDR3. Trimming took off 5 bases at V and 6 bases at J, with 8 bases between the two ends. The CDR3 region is CASSVGGNEQFF. The CDR3 region has the DNA TGTGCCAGCAGTGTCGGGGGCAATGAGCAGTTCTTC.

This chain uses TRBV6-5 with TRBJ2-5; D not certain. Germline CDR1 and CDR2: MNHEY and SVGAGI. Deletions cut 0 bases from V and 4 bases from J, with 9 bases between. This CDR3 is 14 amino acids long. The chain's CDR3 is CASSYSPSAETQYF. The CDR3 DNA sequence: TGTGCCAGCAGTTACTCCCCGTCCGCAGAGACCCAGTACTTC.

The rearrangement joins TRBV6-5 to TRBJ2-5; no firm D call. Germline values: CDR1 MNHEY, CDR2 SVGAGI. Between the trimmed V and J ends, which lost 6 bases and 10 bases, there was a span of 12 bases. The CDR3 covers 11 residues. DNA of the CDR3: TGTGCCAGCAGAACCGCGTGGATCCAGTACTTC. This encodes CASRTAWIQYF.

This clonotype was seen a handful of times. This rearrangement joins TRBV10-3 to TRBJ2-6; the D is unclear. The length of the CDR3 is 13 residues. Germline CDR1 ENHRY, CDR2 SYGVKD. Trimming cost V 6 bases and J 0 bases, with 3 bases left between them. CDR3: CAIRDSGANVLTF. In nucleotides, the CDR3 is TGTGCCATCAGGGACTCTGGGGCCAACGTCCTGACTTTC.

This clonotype was observed many times. The rearrangement uses TRBV5-1 and TRBJ2-3, with D perhaps assigned TRBD1 or TRBD2 (5 bases each). V gave up 5 bases and J gave up 0 bases, with 13 bases separating them. The CDR3 has 15 amino acids. Germline values: CDR1 SGHRS, CDR2 YFSETQ. Here the CDR3 DNA reads TGCGCCAGCAGTCGGGACGGTTCTAGCACAGATACGCAGTATTTT. Amino acid sequence: CASSRDGSSTDTQYF.

The chain is built from TRBV7-9 and TRBJ2-5; D may be TRBD2 (6 bases). With 5 bases removed from V and 6 bases from J, the gap between germline ends came to 16 bases. Germline V lookup: CDR1 SEHNR, CDR2 FQNEAQ (reference sequence). This CDR3 has 14 residues. The DNA for the CDR3 is TGTGCCAGCAGCCCCCTATCGGGAGAAAAGACCCAGTACTTC. Its translation is CASSPLSGEKTQYF.

The chain recombines TRBV29-1 with TRBJ2-5; 8 nucleotides match TRBD2. Gene TRBJ2-1 matches the end of the DNA better, so the J call may be wrong. The CDR3 covers 13 residues. The germline gives CDR1 SQVTM, CDR2 ANQGSEA. The CDR3 reads CSAKLGRAGEQFF. CDR3 nucleotide sequence: TGCAGCGCGAAACTCGGGAGGGCCGGGGAGCAGTTCTTC.

The V and J genes are TRBV3-1 and TRBJ2-3; tentatively, D is TRBD1 or TRBD2 (5 bases each). CDR3 length: 18 amino acids. The germline CDR1 and CDR2 sequences are LGHDT and YNNKEL (reference sequence). Trimming stripped 3 bases from V and 1 base from J, with 20 bases between. Here the CDR3 reads CASSQEERGWDGTDTQYF. The DNA of the CDR3 is TGTGCCAGCAGCCAGGAAGAACGGGGCTGGGATGGCACAGATACGCAGTATTTT.

This chain joins TRBV25-1 and TRBJ2-5; D is ambiguous. Trimming took off 2 bases at V and 2 bases at J, with 12 bases between the two ends. CDR1 and CDR2 from the germline V gene are MGHDK and SYGVNS. This CDR3 is built from 15 residues. CDR3 in amino acids: CASSEIKTTQETQYF. The CDR3 nucleotides read TGTGCCAGCAGTGAAATCAAAACTACACAAGAGACCCAGTACTTC.

The chain has TRBV3-1 and TRBJ1-2, with unresolved D. The ends were cut back, 0 bases at V and 2 bases at J, with 16 bases in the middle. This CDR3 region has 17 residues. Germline V gene lookup returns CDR1 LGHDT and CDR2 YNNKEL (reference sequence). This CDR3 is CASSQDGVVLTNYGYTF. The CDR3 DNA reads as TGTGCCAGCAGCCAAGATGGTGTAGTCCTCACAAACTATGGCTACACCTTC. Full variable domain (outside the CDR3, taken from reference TRBV3-1 and TRBJ1-2): DTAVSQTPKYLVTQMGNDKSIKCEQNLGHDTMYWYKQDSKKFLKIMFSYNNKELIINETVPNRFSPKSPDKAHLNLHINSLELGDSAVYFCASSQDGVVLTNYGYTFGSGTRLTVV.

This clonotype was picked up a small number of times. In DNA, the CDR3 is TGTGCTAGTGTTGGGACCCGACCGGGACACCACTATGGCTACACCTTC. It codes for CASVGTRPGHHYGYTF. This sequence joins TRBV12-5 and TRBJ1-2; maybe TRBD1 (6 bases). Trimming stripped 7 bases from V and 3 bases from J, with 21 bases between. The CDR3 is made up of 16 amino acids. The germline V gene has CDR1 LGHNT and CDR2 FRNRAP.

This clonotype has more than one count but fewer than ten. The rearrangement uses TRBV7-6 and TRBJ1-1, with TRBD1 identical over 7 bases. The CDR3 has 14 residues. The V gene end was trimmed by 5 bases and the J gene end by 1 base; junction bases not matched to a gene: 4. Germline CDR1 is SGHVS and CDR2 is FNYEAQ. The CDR3 spells CASSAGGRNTEAFF. CDR3 nucleotides: TGTGCCAGCAGCGCAGGGGGTCGGAACACTGAAGCTTTCTTT. Complete variable domain (other parts from reference TRBV7-6 and TRBJ1-1): GAGVSQSPRYKVTKRGQDVALRCDPISGHVSLYWYRQALGQGPEFLTYFNYEAQQDKSGLPNDRFSAERPEGSISTLTIQRTEQRDSAMYRCASSAGGRNTEAFFGQGTRLTVV.

This clonotype was picked up a small number of times. The chain uses TRBV18 and TRBJ2-7; 8 positions match TRBD1. Germline V lookup: CDR1 KGHSH, CDR2 LQKENI. The junction had 3 bases not matched to a gene; V was cut back by 2 bases and J by 6 bases. This CDR3 contains 13 residues. The CDR3 protein is CASSPTDRGEQYF. The CDR3 region has the DNA TGTGCCAGCTCACCAACCGACAGGGGCGAGCAGTACTTC.

The chain uses TRBV5-1 and TRBJ1-2, with D possibly TRBD1 on 5 matching bases. The CDR3 has 14 amino acids. CDR1 SGHRS and CDR2 YFSETQ come from the germline V gene. V was trimmed by 3 bases and J by 5 bases, leaving 14 bases between them. The CDR3 nucleotides are TGCGCCAGCAGCTCCGCGACGGGGGTGTATGGCTACACCTTC. This sequence encodes CASSSATGVYGYTF.

The chain combines TRBV27 with TRBJ2-2; possibly TRBD2 for D (6 bases). The CDR3 has 15 residues. V was clipped by 0 bases and J by 7 bases, with 12 bases between them. The germline V gene has CDR1 MNHEY and CDR2 SMNVEV (reference sequence). The CDR3 DNA is TGTGCCAGCAGTTTATCGCCGAGCGGGCGCGGGGAGCTGTTTTTT. Translated: CASSLSPSGRGELFF.

This clonotype was observed a few times. The chain combines TRBV11-3 with TRBJ1-2; D may be TRBD1 (5 bases). Trimming removed 4 bases at V and 5 bases at J, with 23 bases between. The CDR3 is made up of 17 amino acids. Germline-derived CDR1 and CDR2 are SGHNT and YENEEA. The CDR3 spells CASSSEPKSGTEYGYTF. CDR3 nucleotides: TGTGCCAGCAGCTCCGAGCCCAAGTCCGGGACGGAATATGGCTACACCTTC.

The rearrangement joins TRBV7-9 to TRBJ1-2; 8 nucleotides agree with TRBD1. The CDR3 is 16 amino acids. Per the germline V gene, CDR1 is SEHNR and CDR2 is FQNEAQ (reference sequence). V was pared by 1 base and J by 0 bases, with 4 bases of the junction left unmatched. CDR3 sequence reads: CASSLGTGSSNYGYTF. The CDR3 region has the DNA TGTGCCAGCAGCTTAGGGACAGGGAGTTCTAACTATGGCTACACCTTC.

This clonotype showed up just a few times. The gene calls are TRBV24-1 and TRBJ2-1, with 7 nucleotides matching TRBD2. CDR3 size: 15 residues. Germline V gene lookup returns CDR1 KGHDR and CDR2 SFDVKD. After removal of 5 bases from V and 0 bases from J, the junction contained 3 bases not matched to a gene. The CDR3 nucleotides are TGTGCCACCAGTGCGGGAGGAGGCTCCTACAATGAGCAGTTCTTC. Its translation: CATSAGGGSYNEQFF.

The chain is built from TRBV11-2 and TRBJ2-3; TRBD1 might be the D (5 bases). V gave up 5 bases and J gave up 4 bases, with 16 bases separating them. This CDR3 has 15 amino acids. Germline V CDR1 and CDR2: SGHAT, FQNNGV. DNA for the CDR3: TGTGCCAGCAGCCTCCAGGGCGGACGGGCAGATACGCAGTATTTT. Translation: CASSLQGGRADTQYF.

Remarks on this clonotype: The junction shows a germline mismatch at one end, possibly a read error. V gene TRBV18 combines with J gene TRBJ2-5; TRBD2 aligns across 7 bases. Germline CDR1 KGHSH, CDR2 LQKENI. The CDR3 consists of 14 residues. The CDR3: CASPPPGRASFLFF. The CDR3, as DNA: TGTGCCAGCCCTCCCCCGGGGAGGGCGTCCTTCCTATTCTTC.